A selection of T cell receptor beta chains follows, all from one sample in a study of PD-L1 blockade in urothelial cancer. Some clones are missing from TCRdb's copy, which holds only in-frame ones; the method was immunoSEQ multiplex PCR. The table lists tens of thousands of clones, about 86% of them singletons, with roughly 2.9% in the top ten. This material consisted of PBMCs, taken around atezolizumab (anti-PD-L1) treatment. All receptors come from a man aged 50-59 years with urothelial cancer. Both conserved end residues are part of each CDR3. The order of the fields is J gene, V gene, clone size, CDR3 length, D gene, CDR3 DNA, CDR3 protein. A D gene is named only where the DNA matches it firmly. Only some rows state a clone size, as once, few, many or a class for expanded clones.

TRBJ1-4	TRBV5-1	.	13	.	TGCGCCAGCAGGCGGGGGGACAATGAAAAACTGTTTTTT	CASRRGDNEKLFF
TRBJ1-2	TRBV19	.	15	TRBD1	TGTGCCAGCAAAACCGGGACAGGGGGCTCCTATGGCTACACCTTC	CASKTGTGGSYGYTF
TRBJ2-2	TRBV7-6	.	16	TRBD1	TGTGCCAGCAGCCTGCCGGGACAGGGGATTTCCGGGGAGCTGTTTTTT	CASSLPGQGISGELFF
TRBJ2-3	TRBV9	.	18	TRBD2	TGTGCCAGCAGCGTAGGACTAGCGGGAGGGCGCGGCACAGATACGCAGTATTTT	CASSVGLAGGRGTDTQYF
TRBJ2-6	TRBV4-1	.	13	.	TGCGCCAGCAGCCCGGGGGGGGCCAACGTCCTGACTTTC	CASSPGGANVLTF
TRBJ2-2	TRBV25-1	.	12	.	TGTGCCAGCAGTGAATACGGTGGGGAGCTGTTTTTT	CASSEYGGELFF
TRBJ2-5	TRBV9	.	13	.	TGTGCCAGCAGCGTAACGGGAGTTGAGACCCAGTACTTC	CASSVTGVETQYF
TRBJ2-1	TRBV6-1	.	16	.	TGTGCCAGCAGTGAATCGGTGGTAGCGGAGTACAATGAGCAGTTCTTC	CASSESVVAEYNEQFF
TRBJ1-5	TRBV6-5	.	13	.	TGTGCCAGCAGTCAGGATCGGTATCAGCCCCAGCATTTT	CASSQDRYQPQHF
TRBJ2-7	TRBV2	.	16	TRBD1	TGTGCCAGCAGTGAAGGGGACAGGCGGAACTCGGGCGAGCAGTACTTC	CASSEGDRRNSGEQYF
TRBJ1-4	TRBV7-9	.	14	TRBD1	TGTGCCAGCAGCCATGGACAGGGGGGTGAAAAACTGTTTTTT	CASSHGQGGEKLFF
TRBJ1-1	TRBV6-5	.	15	.	TGTGCCAGCAGTTACTCGCGGTACCTTAACACTGAAGCTTTCTTT	CASSYSRYLNTEAFF
TRBJ2-7	TRBV14	.	12	.	TGTGCCAGCAGCCGATTAGTCGGCGAGCAGTACTTC	CASSRLVGEQYF
TRBJ2-7	TRBV5-1	once	14	TRBD1	TGCGCCAGCCGGCCGGGACAGGAAACAACCAAAGAGTACTTC	CASRPGQETTKEYF
TRBJ1-4	TRBV15	few	15	.	TGTGCCACCAGCAGATATTCAGGGGTGGATGAAAAACTGTTTTTT	CATSRYSGVDEKLFF
TRBJ1-5	TRBV19	few	15	.	TGTGCCAGTAGTATGGGGGCCTACGGCCGGGGGCCCCAGCATTTT	CASSMGAYGRGPQHF
TRBJ1-2	TRBV29-1	.	12	.	TGCAGCGTCATGAGATCCTTCTATGGCTACACCTTC	CSVMRSFYGYTF
TRBJ1-5	TRBV6-6	.	14	TRBD1	TGTGCCAGCAGATCACAGGGGGGAGATCAGCCCCAGCATTTT	CASRSQGGDQPQHF
TRBJ2-5	TRBV11-1	.	15	.	TGTGCCAGCAGCAACGGACAAGGTACGACGGAGACCCAGTACTTC	CASSNGQGTTETQYF
TRBJ2-1	TRBV2	.	13	.	TGTGCCAGCGGTTTAATCCAGACAGGACAACAGTTCTTC	CASGLIQTGQQFF
TRBJ2-2	TRBV7-8	.	17	TRBD2	TGTGCCAGCAGCTTCCCCCGGGAGCGGGAGGACACCGGGGAGCTGTTTTTT	CASSFPREREDTGELFF
TRBJ2-3	TRBV6-1	.	16	TRBD1	TGTGCCAGCAGTGGGAAGACAGGGGCCATCACAGATACGCAGTATTTT	CASSGKTGAITDTQYF
TRBJ2-7	TRBV19	.	14	.	TGTGCCAGTAGCGTCGGACTTCACTCCTACGAGCAGTACTTC	CASSVGLHSYEQYF
TRBJ2-3	TRBV18	.	15	.	TGTGCCAGCTCACCAGCCGGGAGTCACACAGATACGCAGTATTTT	CASSPAGSHTDTQYF
TRBJ2-1	TRBV19	once	17	TRBD2	TGTGCCAGTAGTCCCACGGGACTAGCGGGCTGGGTCAATGAGCAGTTCTTC	CASSPTGLAGWVNEQFF
TRBJ1-2	TRBV20-1	.	11	.	TGCAGTGCTAGAGCAGGGTACGGCTACACCTTC	CSARAGYGYTF
TRBJ2-7	TRBV19	.	17	.	TGTGCCAGTAGTATACGGGACTGGAACAGCCGACATTACGAGCAGTACTTC	CASSIRDWNSRHYEQYF
TRBJ1-3	TRBV28	.	17	.	TGTGCCAGCAGTTCCCCTGGAGGGCAAATCTCTGGAAACACCATATATTTT	CASSSPGGQISGNTIYF
TRBJ1-1	TRBV6-1	.	14	.	TGTGCCAGCATTGTTGGGGTGCGGGCCCCTGAAGCTTTCTTT	CASIVGVRAPEAFF
TRBJ1-6	TRBV18	.	14	.	TGTGCCAGCTCATATGACAGAAAAAATTCACCCCTCCACTTT	CASSYDRKNSPLHF
TRBJ2-6	TRBV28	.	18	.	TGTGCCAGCAGTGATTTGGGACTCTCCATCTCTGGGGCCAACGTCCTGACTTTC	CASSDLGLSISGANVLTF
TRBJ1-3	TRBV19	.	17	TRBD1	TGTGCCAGTACCCCATCGACGCAGGGGGCAGGTGGAAACACCATATATTTT	CASTPSTQGAGGNTIYF
TRBJ2-1	TRBV18	.	15	TRBD2	TGTGCCAGCTCACCGACTAGCGGGAGAGGGACTGAGCAGTTCTTC	CASSPTSGRGTEQFF
TRBJ1-1	TRBV6-1	.	15	TRBD1	TGTGCCGGACGAGGACAGGGGAGGGAGAACACTGAAGCTTTCTTT	CAGRGQGRENTEAFF
TRBJ1-2	TRBV28	.	12	TRBD1	TGTGCCAGCAACCCACAGGGGTATGGCTACACCTTC	CASNPQGYGYTF
TRBJ1-2	TRBV6-6	.	16	TRBD1	TGTGCCAGCAGTACCCCCTCCGGACAGGGAAGCCGTGGCTACACCTTC	CASSTPSGQGSRGYTF
TRBJ1-5	TRBV7-8	.	14	.	TGTGCCAGCAGCTTACAGCCGGCGGGGGAGCCCCAGCATTTT	CASSLQPAGEPQHF
TRBJ2-7	TRBV11-1	once	12	.	TGTGCCAGCAGTCCAGACAGGTACGAGCAGTACTTC	CASSPDRYEQYF
TRBJ2-1	TRBV19	.	16	.	TGTGCCAGTAGGTCAGAGCGGTCCATTACCCACAATGAGCAGTTCTTC	CASRSERSITHNEQFF
TRBJ2-2	TRBV5-1	.	14	TRBD2	TGCGCCAGCAGCGTGGCTAGCGGCACCGGGGAGCTGTTTTTT	CASSVASGTGELFF
TRBJ2-7	TRBV2	.	13	.	TGTGCCAGCAGTCTCCGGGACATCTACGAGCAGTACTTC	CASSLRDIYEQYF
TRBJ2-7	TRBV5-4	.	16	.	TGTGCCAGCAGCCCAGCGAGCGGCGGTACCTCCTACGAGCAGTACTTC	CASSPASGGTSYEQYF